This TCR beta chain was recovered during a study of shared clonotypes between healthy human individuals. Looked up from germline, CDR1 is SNHLY and CDR2 is FYNNEI. V dropped 9 bases and J dropped 7; count of bases not matched to a gene: 7. CDR3 size: 13 residues. In regard to this clone: Its antigen is unknown.

All of the donors resided in Nashville, Tennessee, and each was a Caucasian adult. Study-wide results and caveats: Sampling included only blood; tissue repertoires likely differ. A small donor pool kept down the genetic and exposure-history diversity that was represented. Measured sharing among donors was expected to vary with sequencing depth.

The data were produced by immunoSEQ multiplex PCR, yet TCRdb's version contains in-frame clones alone and is incomplete. In the table there are fewer than 600,000 clones, around 77% of which are singletons. The J gene is TRBJ2-2, the V gene TRBV2; 8 nucleotides agree with TRBD1. The material sequenced was PBMCs. The clonotype originates from a woman in her thirties or forties in good health. Some clones in this sample may be carry-over from other donors' samples. The CDR3 here is CASSQGAGGELFF. As DNA, the CDR3 is TGTGCCAGTTCCCAGGGGGCAGGCGGGGAGCTGTTTTTT.